This T cell receptor (beta chain) was captured in a study of OX40 agonist ivuxolimab in advanced cancers. Study-wide background: Partial response was recorded in three patients: one hepatocellular carcinoma and two cutaneous melanoma cases.

Study-wide results and caveats: More expanded clones were seen, on average, in CD8+ T cells than in CD4+.

Profiling relied on immunoSEQ multiplex PCR, and the TCRdb table lists in-frame clones only, not all of them. The repertoire holds tens of thousands of clones, with roughly nine tenths as singletons. Remarks on this clone: As yet, its antigen is unknown.

The trim removed 2 bases at V and 4 bases at J, leaving 3 bases unmatched. CDR1 LNHDA and CDR2 SQIVND come from the germline V gene (reference sequence). There are 14 residues in the CDR3. The receptor was derived from an adult with an advanced solid tumor such as melanoma, head and neck, liver or kidney cancer. The rearrangement uses TRBV19 and TRBJ1-1, with 8 bases aligning to TRBD1. The source was CD4+ or CD8+ T cells sorted from blood, collected in a trial of the OX40 agonist ivuxolimab. CDR3 nucleotide sequence: TGTGCCAGTAGTATAACAGGGGGAGGCACTGAAGCTTTCTTT. Encoded protein: CASSITGGGTEAFF.